This passage covers 18 T cell receptor beta chains from one sample sequenced in a study of T cell responses to AZD1222 COVID-19 vaccine. Method: immunoSEQ multiplex PCR; TCRdb's copy keeps in-frame clones and lacks some. The sample has under 200,000 clones; roughly nine tenths are singletons. The sequencing here drew on peripheral blood, taken on day 0 of AZD1222 vaccination. These receptors were obtained from an adult in good health.

The count of this clone is one. The chain joins TRBV5-5 to TRBJ2-6; D remains unclear. Trimming took off 4 bases at V and 0 bases at J, with 14 bases between the two ends. The CDR3 consists of 17 residues. Per the germline V gene, CDR1 is SGHKS and CDR2 is YYEKEE (reference sequence). The CDR3 is CASSPGPIASGANVLTF. Here the CDR3 DNA reads TGTGCCAGCAGCCCGGGCCCTATCGCCTCTGGGGCCAACGTCCTGACTTTC.

This chain connects TRBV30 to TRBJ1-1; D remains unclear. V was clipped by 0 bases and J by 4 bases, with 15 bases between them. This CDR3 has 15 amino acids. Germline V lookup: CDR1 GTSNPN, CDR2 SVGIG (reference sequence). CDR3 sequence: CAWSVRYRDRTEAFF. Here the CDR3 DNA reads TGTGCCTGGAGTGTACGTTATCGGGATCGCACTGAAGCTTTCTTT.

The chain couples TRBV20-1 to TRBJ1-1; 12 bases line up with TRBD1. The CDR3 is made up of 16 amino acids. CDR1 is DFQATT and CDR2 is SNEGSKA in the germline V gene (reference sequence). V lost 3 bases, J lost 3 bases, and 8 bases stayed unmatched. CDR3 amino acids: CSASGDRGRQDTEAFF. CDR3 nucleotides: TGCAGTGCTAGTGGGGACAGGGGGCGCCAGGACACTGAAGCTTTCTTT.

The chain uses TRBV9 and TRBJ1-1; D call uncertain. CDR3 length: 12 residues. Germline lookup yields CDR1 SGDLS and CDR2 YYNGEE. V lost 0 bases and J 11 bases, leaving 11 bases between the germline ends. The CDR3 DNA reads TGTGCCAGCAGCGTAGATGAGTTCGTGGCTTTCTTT. Translating it yields CASSVDEFVAFF.

V gene TRBV7-6 combines with J gene TRBJ1-2; D not certain. V lost 5 bases and J lost 2, with 15 bases in between. This CDR3 comprises 15 residues. Germline V lookup: CDR1 SGHVS, CDR2 FNYEAQ. In nucleotides, the CDR3 is TGTGCCAGCAGCCTAGGTCGTATCGGGAACTATGGCTACACCTTC. This sequence encodes CASSLGRIGNYGYTF.

This chain joins TRBV9 and TRBJ2-7; TRBD1 might be the D (6 bases). Trimming pared 0 bases from V and 3 bases from J, leaving 19 bases between. Germline V gives CDR1 SGDLS, CDR2 YYNGEE. CDR3 length equals 17 residues. The CDR3, as DNA: TGTGCCAGCAGCGTAGATTCTGTAGAGGGGGTGATCTACGAGCAGTACTTC. Its protein product is CASSVDSVEGVIYEQYF.

This chain links TRBV6-5 with TRBJ1-2, with 7 bases lining up with TRBD1. Germline V gives CDR1 MNHEY, CDR2 SVGAGI. This CDR3 has 13 amino acids. V lost 4 bases and J lost 4; bases outside the gene matches: 3. Here the CDR3 reads CASSSQGGYGYTF. In DNA, the CDR3 is TGTGCCAGCAGTTCCCAGGGGGGCTATGGCTACACCTTC.

The chain joins TRBV4-3 to TRBJ2-2; D gene unclear. The germline V and J ends were trimmed by 0 bases and 4 bases, with 6 bases remaining between them. The V gene's germline CDR1 is LGHNA and CDR2 YSLEER. This CDR3 region has 14 residues. Here the CDR3 DNA reads TGCGCCAGCAGCCAAGATGGTACCACCGGGGAGCTGTTTTTT. It specifies CASSQDGTTGELFF.

This clone was counted once. V and J are TRBV5-4 and TRBJ2-7; the D gene is possibly TRBD2 (6 bases). This CDR3 is 15 amino acids long. Germline-derived CDR1 and CDR2 are SGHNT and YYREEE (reference sequence). V was shortened by 1 base and J by 2 bases, with 13 bases between the two germline ends. CDR3 sequence reads: CASSLYGTQTYEQYF. The CDR3 nucleotides are TGTGCCAGCAGCTTGTATGGGACTCAGACCTACGAGCAGTACTTC.

This clone was counted a single time. The CDR3 coding sequence is TGCAGCGCCGGCCAGTCCACAGATACGCAGTATTTT. It yields the protein CSAGQSTDTQYF. The chain combines TRBV29-1 with TRBJ2-3; no reliable D call. The CDR3 extends over 12 amino acids. The V end was cut by 7 bases, the J end by 2 bases, with 10 bases between. The V gene's germline CDR1 is SQVTM and CDR2 ANQGSEA.

This clone was seen once. This chain connects TRBV9 to TRBJ1-1; D gene ambiguous. The CDR3 is 15 residues long. Germline V lookup: CDR1 SGDLS, CDR2 YYNGEE. V was trimmed by 1 base and J by 5 bases, leaving 15 bases between them. CDR3 in DNA: TGTGCCAGCAGCGTATTGCCGGGTGGGGAAACTGAAGCTTTCTTT. The encoded protein is CASSVLPGGETEAFF.

The CDR3 sequence is CASSVLTPNEQFF. CDR3 in DNA: TGTGCCAGCAGCGTTCTCACGCCGAATGAGCAGTTCTTC. The chain links TRBV28 to TRBJ2-1; no clear D. V was clipped by 6 bases and J by 7 bases, with 13 bases between them. CDR1 and CDR2 (germline): MDHEN, SYDVKM. The CDR3 is 13 amino acids.

The rearrangement uses TRBV20-1 and TRBJ2-7; D uncertain. From germline, CDR1 is DFQATT and CDR2 SNEGSKA (reference sequence). This CDR3 region has 14 residues. Trimming removed 3 bases from V and 4 bases from J, with 16 bases in between. CDR3 sequence reads: CSASAGPKEYEQYF. In DNA, the CDR3 is TGCAGTGCTAGTGCAGGCCCTAAAGAATACGAGCAGTACTTC.

V and J are TRBV5-1 and TRBJ1-1; D unclear. The V and J ends lost 4 bases and 11 bases respectively, with 18 bases between them. Germline-derived CDR1 and CDR2 are SGHRS and YFSETQ. The CDR3 runs 13 residues. CDR3 amino acids: CASSPRRSEEAFF. CDR3 sequence (DNA): TGCGCCAGCAGCCCCCGGAGGTCAGAAGAGGCTTTCTTT.

CDR3 DNA sequence: TGTGCCATCAGTGAAATCGGACAGGGGGCATACGAGCAGTACTTC. Translated, it gives CAISEIGQGAYEQYF. The genes are TRBV10-3 and TRBJ2-7, with 11 bases that match TRBD1. Germline trimming cut 3 bases from V and 4 bases from J; bases unmatched to any gene: 5. CDR1 is ENHRY and CDR2 is SYGVKD in the germline V gene. This CDR3 is 15 amino acids long.

The V gene is TRBV6-2 or TRBV6-3, the J gene TRBJ1-5; a possible D gene is TRBD1 (5 bases). The V end lost 3 bases, the J end lost 7 bases, and 13 bases lay between the germline ends. The CDR3 consists of 14 residues. Germline V CDR1 and CDR2: MNHEY, SVGEGT. The CDR3 bases are TGTGCCAGCAGTTATCCCCAGGGACGACAGCCCCAGCATTTT. Its protein product is CASSYPQGRQPQHF.

A single count supports this clone. CDR3 residues: CASSYVESGGMNEQYF. The CDR3 region has the DNA TGTGCCAGCAGTTACGTGGAGAGCGGGGGGATGAACGAGCAGTACTTC. The J gene is TRBJ2-7, the V gene TRBV6-2 or TRBV6-3, with TRBD2 matching over 9 bases. The CDR3 contains 16 residues. The trim removed 2 bases at V and 5 bases at J, leaving 10 bases unmatched. From germline, CDR1 is MNHEY and CDR2 SVGEGT.

The gene calls are TRBV25-1 and TRBJ2-5; 10 bases match TRBD1. Germline V gene sequence: CDR1 MGHDK, CDR2 SYGVNS. Unmatched junction bases numbered 10, after V lost 2 bases and J lost 7 bases. The CDR3 has 16 residues. This CDR3 is CASSEKTGGLSTTQYF. DNA for the CDR3: TGTGCCAGCAGTGAAAAGACAGGGGGCTTGTCTACGACCCAGTACTTC.